A single T cell receptor (beta chain) is shown here with its context. The antigen remains undetermined. This entry belongs to a study of T cell responses to AZD1222 COVID-19 vaccine. Study-wide points: Unmutated regions of variants are reportedly targeted by nearly half of spike-specific TCRs. Dominant at 160-218 and 743-854, vaccine-associated CD4 TCRs also spanned spike. Without day 14 samples, only post-peak T cell repertoires were studied. Recipients of AZD1222 seropositive at baseline numbered only 5 or 6.

This CDR3 comprises 16 residues. Unmatched junction bases numbered 8, after V lost 7 bases and J lost 1 base. Germline V lookup: CDR1 SGHTA, CDR2 FQGNSA. Profiling relied on immunoSEQ multiplex PCR, and the TCRdb table lists in-frame clones only, not all of them. There are approximately 170,000 clones in the sample; around 88% occur only once, and approximately 10% lies in the top ten. The sequenced sample was peripheral blood, obtained 28 days after the second AZD1222 dose. This receptor was identified in an adult who received the AZD1222 COVID-19 vaccine. The chain couples TRBV7-2 to TRBJ2-3, with TRBD2 matching over 10 bases. The CDR3 sequence: CASTKRGGPGTDTQYF. The CDR3 DNA sequence: TGTGCCAGCACGAAGCGGGGGGGCCCTGGCACAGATACGCAGTATTTT.